The 24 T cell receptor beta chains below all came from one sample that was sequenced in a study of shared clonotypes between healthy human individuals (dated by TCRdb to the early 2020s). Preparation of the library involved the immunoSEQ multiplex PCR assay. What TCRdb holds here is the immuneACCESS table cut down to in-frame rearrangements. Part of the clones is not present; checked against another copy, under half of the missing clones reflect an unresolved V gene, and the others are unexplained. The sample has about 2.4 million clones on record, roughly 93% of them singletons. The ten largest clones represent about 0.34% of the sample. The material sequenced was naive CD4+ T cells from PBMCs. In light of the paper, this sample's cell subset or site label describes: CD45RA+ positively selected. The receptors were gathered from a man younger than 35 in good health. Some clones in this sample may be carry-over from other donors' samples.

The V call is TRBV10-3, the J call TRBJ2-1; 7 nucleotides match TRBD2. Trimming removed 10 bases from V and 4 bases from J; junction bases left unmatched: 13. Germline V CDR1 and CDR2: ENHRY, SYGVKD. This CDR3 is built from 15 residues. In DNA, the CDR3 is TGTGCCACCTCTGGGCGCGGGAGCGGATACAATGAGCAGTTCTTC. It codes for CATSGRGSGYNEQFF.

On this clone: This same CDR3 is encoded by further DNA sequences in the sample. The chain employs TRBV28 and TRBJ2-3; D call uncertain. The CDR3 runs 11 residues. Germline assignment: CDR1 MDHEN and CDR2 SYDVKM. The V end lost 6 bases, the J end lost 3 bases, and 4 bases lay between the germline ends. CDR3 in DNA: TGTGCCAGCAGGACTACAGATACGCAGTATTTT. Translating gives CASRTTDTQYF.

In the case of this clone: Compared with germline, one end of the junction differs, possibly owing to a read error. The chain is built from TRBV6-5 and TRBJ2-1; 7 bases are shared with TRBD2. Germline V gives CDR1 MNHEY, CDR2 SVGAGI. The CDR3 consists of 12 residues. The CDR3 DNA reads as TGTGCCAGCAGTGGCCGGAGCGGGACCTCGGTCTTC. Residues: CASSGRSGTSVF.

This chain joins TRBV6-1 and TRBJ2-6; tentative D call: TRBD1 (6 bases). Germline V gives CDR1 MNHNS, CDR2 SASEGT. This CDR3 contains 17 residues. V lost 4 bases, J lost 0 bases, and 13 bases lay in between. The CDR3 sequence is CASSGERGGSGANVLTF. The CDR3 DNA reads as TGTGCCAGCAGTGGGGAACGAGGGGGCTCTGGGGCCAACGTCCTGACTTTC.

The V call is TRBV21-1, the J call TRBJ1-5; the table's TRBD1 call for D was not verified on the DNA. TRBV21-1 is a pseudogene segment. The CDR3 extends over 18 amino acids. CDR3 region: CASSKKGQGKVGNQPQHF. DNA of the CDR3: TGTGCCAGCAGCAAAAAGGGACAGGGGAAAGTTGGCAATCAGCCCCAGCATTTT.

This clone was counted a single time. The V call is TRBV28, the J call TRBJ1-5; D is unresolved. Germline loops: CDR1 MDHEN, CDR2 SYDVKM. The CDR3 has 17 amino acids. Trimming stripped 2 bases from V and 6 bases from J, with 20 bases between. The CDR3 bases are TGTGCCAGCAGTTTACTCTCGTCTCGATCCAAGGGTCAGCCCCAGCATTTT. As protein: CASSLLSSRSKGQPQHF.

The J gene is TRBJ1-1, the V gene TRBV12-5, with TRBD1 matching 7 bases. The CDR3 has 12 amino acids. V lost 6 bases and J lost 6; bases outside the gene matches: 4. CDR1 and CDR2 from the germline V gene are LGHNT and FRNRAP. The CDR3 nucleotides read TGTGCTAGTGGCCCGGGACAGTCTGAAGCTTTCTTT. It is translated as CASGPGQSEAFF.

The J gene is TRBJ1-2, the V gene TRBV5-1; D ambiguous. Germline CDR1 is SGHRS and CDR2 is YFSETQ. This CDR3 comprises 12 residues. The V end lost 1 base, the J end lost 7 bases, and 8 bases lay between the germline ends. Here the CDR3 DNA reads TGCGCCAGCAGCTTGACAGTCGGTGGCTACACCTTC. It encodes CASSLTVGGYTF. The full variable domain, with the rest looked up from reference TRBV5-1 and TRBJ1-2, is KAGVTQTPRYLIKTRGQQVTLSCSPISGHRSVSWYQQTPGQGLQFLFEYFSETQRNKGNFPGRFSGRQFSNSRSEMNVSTLELGDSALYLCASSLTVGGYTFGSGTRLTVV.

On this clone: This sample includes further DNA sequences coding for the same CDR3. V is TRBV6-6 and J is TRBJ2-7, with D possibly TRBD1 on 5 matching bases. The CDR3 contains 13 residues. Germline V gene sequence: CDR1 MNHNY, CDR2 SVGAGI (reference sequence). The V end was cut by 0 bases, the J end by 4 bases, with 7 bases between. This CDR3 reads CASSYSDIYEQYF. The CDR3, as DNA: TGTGCCAGCAGTTACTCGGACATATACGAGCAGTACTTC.

The chain employs TRBV11-3 and TRBJ2-2; D gene unclear. The germline CDR1 and CDR2 sequences are SGHNT and YENEEA. The CDR3 contains 14 residues. The V end was cut by 0 bases, the J end by 3 bases, with 5 bases between. In DNA, the CDR3 is TGTGCCAGCAGCTTAGATGGGGACACCGGGGAGCTGTTTTTT. This encodes CASSLDGDTGELFF.

This clone was recorded once. The genes are TRBV7-9 and TRBJ1-6, with a weak D call TRBD1 (5 bases). V lost 6 bases and J 6 bases, leaving 12 bases between the germline ends. Germline assignment: CDR1 SEHNR and CDR2 FQNEAQ (reference sequence). This CDR3 comprises 14 residues. The CDR3 loop reads CASRGPGGNSPLHF. CDR3 coding DNA: TGTGCCAGCAGAGGGCCCGGGGGTAATTCACCCCTCCACTTT.

The chain recombines TRBV7-2 with TRBJ1-4; 7 nucleotides line up with TRBD1. Looked up from germline, CDR1 is SGHTA and CDR2 is FQGNSA. J gave up 8 bases and V 5 bases, and 14 bases lay outside the gene matches. This CDR3 has 16 residues. The CDR3: CASSRTGARLGEKLFF. In nucleotides, the CDR3 is TGTGCCAGCAGCCGAACAGGGGCGAGGCTAGGAGAAAAACTGTTTTTT.

V is TRBV6-6 and J is TRBJ1-3; D unresolved. This CDR3 contains 13 residues. Germline V gives CDR1 MNHNY, CDR2 SVGAGI (reference sequence). The V end lost 4 bases, the J end lost 4 bases, and 8 bases lay between the germline ends. The CDR3 loop reads CASSSASGNTIYF. In DNA form, the CDR3 reads TGTGCCAGCAGTTCCGCTTCAGGAAACACCATATATTTT.

The CDR3 loop reads CASSSSRQGETQYF. The CDR3 DNA reads as TGTGCCAGCAGCTCCAGCAGACAAGGAGAGACCCAGTACTTC. The chain recombines TRBV7-9 with TRBJ2-5; no definite D call. This CDR3 comprises 14 residues. V shed 4 bases and J shed 4 bases, with 13 bases lying between them. CDR1 and CDR2 (germline): SEHNR, FQNEAQ (reference sequence).

This rearrangement joins TRBV27 to TRBJ1-5; D ambiguous. CDR3 length: 11 amino acids. V was trimmed by 5 bases and J by 6 bases, leaving 5 bases between them. Germline lookup yields CDR1 MNHEY and CDR2 SMNVEV (reference sequence). The CDR3 DNA follows: TGTGCCAGCAGTCCCCCTCAGCCCCAGCATTTT. This gives the protein CASSPPQPQHF.

The chain uses TRBV30 and TRBJ1-3; D not certain. The germline gives CDR1 GTSNPN, CDR2 SVGIG (reference sequence). The V end lost 2 bases, the J end lost 4 bases, and 15 bases lay between the germline ends. There are 15 residues in the CDR3. DNA for the CDR3: TGTGCCTGGAGTCTCCCAGAGCACTCCGGAAACACCATATATTTT. It specifies CAWSLPEHSGNTIYF.

A remark on this clone: Within the sample, other DNA sequences also encode this same CDR3. The V gene is TRBV2, the J gene TRBJ1-5; D may be TRBD1 (6 bases). Germline V CDR1 and CDR2: SNHLY, FYNNEI. V lost 4 bases and J 1 base, leaving 8 bases between the germline ends. The CDR3 is 14 residues long. The CDR3, as DNA: TGTGCCAGCAGTGCCGGACAGAGCAATCAGCCCCAGCATTTT. Its protein is CASSAGQSNQPQHF.

The chain has TRBV4-2 and TRBJ2-2; possible D gene TRBD2, 6 bases. V lost 4 bases and J lost 6, with 12 bases in between. CDR3 size: 14 residues. Germline CDR1 reads LGHNA; CDR2 reads YNFKEQ. This CDR3 reads CASSLAGSPGELFF. As DNA, the CDR3 is TGTGCCAGCAGCCTCGCGGGAAGTCCCGGGGAGCTGTTTTTT.

As regards this clone: Other DNA sequences within the sample encode an identical CDR3. The V call is TRBV7-2, the J call TRBJ2-2, with D tentatively TRBD1 or TRBD2 (5 bases each). Between the trimmed V and J ends, which lost 4 bases and 2 bases, there was a span of 11 bases. This CDR3 comprises 15 residues. Germline assignment: CDR1 SGHTA and CDR2 FQGNSA. CDR3 amino acids: CASSSRGGNTGELFF. The CDR3 DNA reads TGTGCCAGCAGCTCCCGGGGCGGCAACACCGGGGAGCTGTTTTTT. Supplemented by reference TRBV7-2 and TRBJ2-2, the full variable domain reads GAGVSQSPSNKVTEKGKDVELRCDPISGHTALYWYRQSLGQGLEFLIYFQGNSAPDKSGLPSDRFSAERTGGSVSTLTIQRTQQEDSAVYLCASSSRGGNTGELFFGEGSRLTVL.

This chain uses TRBV4-2 with TRBJ2-6; D is undetermined. The V gene's germline CDR1 is LGHNA and CDR2 YNFKEQ. V was cut by 0 bases and J by 4 bases, with 7 bases left in between. CDR3 length equals 15 residues. The CDR3 loop is CASSQEAQGANVLTF. For the CDR3, the DNA is TGTGCCAGCAGCCAAGAGGCGCAAGGGGCCAACGTCCTGACTTTC.

The CDR3 here is CASSLANEKLFF. CDR3 nucleotide sequence: TGTGCCAGCAGCTTAGCTAATGAAAAACTGTTTTTT. V gene TRBV7-6 combines with J gene TRBJ1-4, with D uncertain. Germline CDR1 is SGHVS and CDR2 is FNYEAQ. Trimming removed 0 bases at V and 4 bases at J, with 0 bases between. The CDR3 has 12 amino acids.

The chain has TRBV27 and TRBJ1-5; 9 positions agree with TRBD1. The CDR3 spans 14 residues. Germline trimming cut 5 bases from V and 7 bases from J; bases unmatched to any gene: 6. Germline-derived CDR1 and CDR2 are MNHEY and SMNVEV (reference sequence). CDR3 protein: CASSPGTGWQPQHF. CDR3 coding DNA: TGTGCCAGCAGTCCCGGGACAGGGTGGCAGCCCCAGCATTTT.

The chain has TRBV10-2 and TRBJ2-3; 8 bases agree with TRBD1. The CDR3 loop spans 15 amino acids. CDR1 and CDR2 (germline): WSHSY, SAAADI. V shed 6 bases and J 1 base; nucleotides not matched to a gene: 6. The CDR3: CASRPMTGGTDTQYF. The CDR3 nucleotides are TGCGCCAGCAGACCGATGACAGGGGGCACAGATACGCAGTATTTT.

The CDR3 loop is CASSFFQTGAHGYTF. The CDR3 nucleotides read TGTGCCAGCAGTTTTTTTCAAACAGGGGCCCATGGCTACACCTTC. The chain joins TRBV25-1 to TRBJ1-2; 7 bases match TRBD1. V dropped 5 bases and J dropped 6; count of bases not matched to a gene: 12. Germline V gene lookup returns CDR1 MGHDK and CDR2 SYGVNS. The CDR3 length is 15 residues.